This T cell receptor beta chain was captured by sequencing in a study of control samples from healthy donors and cancer patients. This table comes from immunoSEQ multiplex PCR, and its TCRdb copy is limited to in-frame clones, with some not included. The top ten hold approximately 1.5% of the sample, which has roughly 220,000 clones, 85% to 95% seen once. CDR3 length: 14 residues. Germline V gives CDR1 WNHNN, CDR2 SYGVQD (reference sequence). Deletions cut 0 bases from V and 7 bases from J, with 12 bases between. The chain joins TRBV10-1 to TRBJ1-1; D is unresolved. The TCR comes from a middle-aged man in good health. Sequenced: blood. The CDR3 region has the DNA TGCGCCAGCAGTGAGTCCACCAGCCGATATGAAGCTTTCTTT. Amino acids: CASSESTSRYEAFF.